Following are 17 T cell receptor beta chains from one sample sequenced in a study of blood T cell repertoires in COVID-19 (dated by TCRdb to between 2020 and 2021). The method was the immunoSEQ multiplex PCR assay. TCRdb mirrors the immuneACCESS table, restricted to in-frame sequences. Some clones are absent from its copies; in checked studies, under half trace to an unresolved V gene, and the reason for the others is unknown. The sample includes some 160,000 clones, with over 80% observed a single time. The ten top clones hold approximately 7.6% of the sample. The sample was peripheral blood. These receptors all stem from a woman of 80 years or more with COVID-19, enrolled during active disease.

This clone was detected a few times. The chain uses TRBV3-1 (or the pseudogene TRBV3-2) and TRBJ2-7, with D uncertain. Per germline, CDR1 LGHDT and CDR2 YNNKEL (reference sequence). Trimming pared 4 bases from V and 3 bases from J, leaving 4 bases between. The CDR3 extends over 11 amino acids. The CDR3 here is CASSLGYEQYF. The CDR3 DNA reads TGTGCCAGCAGCCTCGGCTACGAGCAGTACTTC.

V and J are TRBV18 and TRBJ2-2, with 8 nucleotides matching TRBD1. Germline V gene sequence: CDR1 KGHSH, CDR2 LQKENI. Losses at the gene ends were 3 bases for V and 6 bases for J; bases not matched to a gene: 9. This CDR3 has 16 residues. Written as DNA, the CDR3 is TGTGCCAGCTCACCCCTGGACAGGGCCTTGTCCGGGGAGCTGTTTTTT. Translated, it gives CASSPLDRALSGELFF.

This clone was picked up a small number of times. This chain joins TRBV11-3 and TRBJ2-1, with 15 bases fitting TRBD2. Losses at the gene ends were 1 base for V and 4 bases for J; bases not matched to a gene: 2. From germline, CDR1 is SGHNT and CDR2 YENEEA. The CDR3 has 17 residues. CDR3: CASSLGGLAGGYNEQFF. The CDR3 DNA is TGTGCCAGCAGCTTAGGGGGACTAGCGGGAGGTTACAATGAGCAGTTCTTC.

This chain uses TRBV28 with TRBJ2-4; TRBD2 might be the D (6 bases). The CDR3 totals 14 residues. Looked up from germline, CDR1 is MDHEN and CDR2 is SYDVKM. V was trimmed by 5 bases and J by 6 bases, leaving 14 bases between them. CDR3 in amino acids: CASSGPGEANIQYF. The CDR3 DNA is TGTGCCAGCAGTGGGCCGGGGGAGGCAAACATTCAGTACTTC.

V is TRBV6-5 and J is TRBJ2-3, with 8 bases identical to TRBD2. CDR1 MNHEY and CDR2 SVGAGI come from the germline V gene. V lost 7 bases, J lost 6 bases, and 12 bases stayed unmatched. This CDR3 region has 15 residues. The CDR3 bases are TGTGCCAGCACCCTCTCACCGGGAGGGGGGGATACGCAGTATTTT. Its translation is CASTLSPGGGDTQYF.

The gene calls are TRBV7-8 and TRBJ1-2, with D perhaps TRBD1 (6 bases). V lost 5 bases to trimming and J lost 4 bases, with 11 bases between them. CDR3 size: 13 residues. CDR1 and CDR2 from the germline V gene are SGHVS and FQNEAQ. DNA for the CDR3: TGTGCCAGCAGCCGAGACAGGTTCTATGGCTACACCTTC. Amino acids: CASSRDRFYGYTF. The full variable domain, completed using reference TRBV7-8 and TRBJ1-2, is GAGVSQSPRYKVAKRGQDVALRCDPISGHVSLFWYQQALGQGPEFLTYFQNEAQLDKSGLPSDRFFAERPEGSVSTLKIQRTQQEDSAVYLCASSRDRFYGYTFGSGTRLTVV.

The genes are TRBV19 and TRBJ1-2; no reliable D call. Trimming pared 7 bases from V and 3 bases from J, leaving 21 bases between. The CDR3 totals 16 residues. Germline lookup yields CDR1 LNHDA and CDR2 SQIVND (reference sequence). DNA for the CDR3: TGTGCCAGTACGCACTTGAGTGAGGGTATAGACTATGGCTACACCTTC. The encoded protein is CASTHLSEGIDYGYTF. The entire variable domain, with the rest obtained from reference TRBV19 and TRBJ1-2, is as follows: DGGITQSPKYLFRKEGQNVTLSCEQNLNHDAMYWYRQDPGQGLRLIYYSQIVNDFQKGDIAEGYSVSREKKESFPLTVTSAQKNPTAFYLCASTHLSEGIDYGYTFGSGTRLTVV.

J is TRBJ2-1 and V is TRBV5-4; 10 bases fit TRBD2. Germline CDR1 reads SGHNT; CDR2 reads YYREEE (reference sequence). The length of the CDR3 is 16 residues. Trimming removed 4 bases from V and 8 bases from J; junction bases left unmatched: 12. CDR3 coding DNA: TGTGCCAGCAGCCCACGCCAGCGGGGGGGGAGGGATGAGCAGTTCTTC. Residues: CASSPRQRGGRDEQFF.

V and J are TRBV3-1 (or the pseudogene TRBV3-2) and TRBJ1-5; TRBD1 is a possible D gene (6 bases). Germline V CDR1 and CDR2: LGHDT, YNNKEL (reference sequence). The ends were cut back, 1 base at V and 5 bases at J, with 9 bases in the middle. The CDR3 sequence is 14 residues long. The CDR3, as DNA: TGTGCCAGCAGCCAAGGCGGGGGGCATCAGCCCCAGCATTTT. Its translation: CASSQGGGHQPQHF.

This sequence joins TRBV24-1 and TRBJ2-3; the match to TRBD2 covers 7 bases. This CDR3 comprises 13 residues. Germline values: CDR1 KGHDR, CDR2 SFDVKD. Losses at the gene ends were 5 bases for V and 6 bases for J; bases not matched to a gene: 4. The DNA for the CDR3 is TGTGCCACCAGTGCCCCCGGGGGGGATACGCAGTATTTT. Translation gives CATSAPGGDTQYF.

Written as DNA, the CDR3 is TGTGCCAGCAGTGACTGGACAGGGGGCCACGAGCAGTACTTC. Protein sequence: CASSDWTGGHEQYF. The rearrangement links TRBV2 to TRBJ2-7, with TRBD1 matching over 11 bases. V lost 3 bases and J lost 5; bases outside the gene matches: 3. The CDR3 spans 14 residues. CDR1 and CDR2 from the germline V gene are SNHLY and FYNNEI. Full variable domain (missing parts from reference TRBV2 and TRBJ2-7): EPEVTQTPSHQVTQMGQEVILRCVPISNHLYFYWYRQILGQKVEFLVSFYNNEISEKSEIFDDQFSVERPDGSNFTLKIRSTKLEDSAMYFCASSDWTGGHEQYFGPGTRLTVT.

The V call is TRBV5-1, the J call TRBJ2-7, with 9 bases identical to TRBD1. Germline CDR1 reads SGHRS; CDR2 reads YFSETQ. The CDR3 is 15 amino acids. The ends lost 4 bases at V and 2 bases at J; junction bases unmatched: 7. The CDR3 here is CASSAGTGITYEQYF. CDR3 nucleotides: TGCGCCAGCAGCGCCGGGACAGGGATTACCTACGAGCAGTACTTC.

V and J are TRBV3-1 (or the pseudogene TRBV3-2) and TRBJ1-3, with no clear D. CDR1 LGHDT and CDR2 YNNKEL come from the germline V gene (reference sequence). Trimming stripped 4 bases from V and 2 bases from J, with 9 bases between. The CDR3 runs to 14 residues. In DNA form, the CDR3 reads TGTGCCAGCAGCCCCCAGGTTACTGGAAACACCATATATTTT. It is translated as CASSPQVTGNTIYF.

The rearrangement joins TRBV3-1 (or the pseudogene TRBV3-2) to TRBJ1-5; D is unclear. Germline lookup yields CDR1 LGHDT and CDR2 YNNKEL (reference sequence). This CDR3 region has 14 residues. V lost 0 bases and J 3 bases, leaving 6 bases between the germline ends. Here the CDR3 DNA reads TGTGCCAGCAGCCAAGATCCGTTCAATCAGCCCCAGCATTTT. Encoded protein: CASSQDPFNQPQHF.

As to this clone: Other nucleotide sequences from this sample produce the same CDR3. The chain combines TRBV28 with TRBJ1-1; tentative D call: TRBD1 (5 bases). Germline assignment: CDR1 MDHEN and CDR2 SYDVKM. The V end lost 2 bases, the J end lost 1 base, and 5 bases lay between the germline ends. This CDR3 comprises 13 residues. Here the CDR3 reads CASSLGANTEAFF. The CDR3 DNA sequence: TGTGCCAGCAGTTTAGGGGCGAACACTGAAGCTTTCTTT.

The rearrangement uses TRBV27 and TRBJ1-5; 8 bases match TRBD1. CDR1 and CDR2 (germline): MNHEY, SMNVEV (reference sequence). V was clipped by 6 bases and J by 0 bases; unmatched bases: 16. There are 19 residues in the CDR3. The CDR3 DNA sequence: TGTGCCAGCAGCCCGGACAGGGTAAAATATGAAACTAGCAATCAGCCCCAGCATTTT. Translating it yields CASSPDRVKYETSNQPQHF.

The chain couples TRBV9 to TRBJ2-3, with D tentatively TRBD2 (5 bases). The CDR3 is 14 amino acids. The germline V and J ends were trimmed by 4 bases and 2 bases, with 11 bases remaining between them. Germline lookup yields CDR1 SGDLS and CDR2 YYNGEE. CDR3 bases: TGTGCCAGCAGCAACCCCGGGAACACAGATACGCAGTATTTT. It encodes CASSNPGNTDTQYF.